This T cell receptor (beta chain) was recovered during a study of CD8 T cells in Susac syndrome. The RNA, 0.5 to 1 ug, was put through reverse transcription using random hexamers. Each CDR3 protein gets one entry after TCRdb re-called the immunoSEQ multiplex PCR reads with MiXCR. This sample has about 71,000 distinct CDR3 sequences; roughly 95% occur once, and the top ten carry approximately 0.11%. The CDR3 is 12 amino acids. The germline CDR1 and CDR2 sequences are SGHRS and YFSETQ. Trimming left V 1 base short and J 5 bases short, with 4 bases between. V usage is TRBV5-1 and J usage is TRBJ2-1; D remains unclear. The sequence was obtained from a human donor with multiple sclerosis. Source material: CD4+ T cells from PBMCs. CDR3 sequence reads: CASSLQNNEQFF. The CDR3 coding sequence is TGCGCCAGCAGCTTGCAAAACAATGAGCAGTTCTTC.